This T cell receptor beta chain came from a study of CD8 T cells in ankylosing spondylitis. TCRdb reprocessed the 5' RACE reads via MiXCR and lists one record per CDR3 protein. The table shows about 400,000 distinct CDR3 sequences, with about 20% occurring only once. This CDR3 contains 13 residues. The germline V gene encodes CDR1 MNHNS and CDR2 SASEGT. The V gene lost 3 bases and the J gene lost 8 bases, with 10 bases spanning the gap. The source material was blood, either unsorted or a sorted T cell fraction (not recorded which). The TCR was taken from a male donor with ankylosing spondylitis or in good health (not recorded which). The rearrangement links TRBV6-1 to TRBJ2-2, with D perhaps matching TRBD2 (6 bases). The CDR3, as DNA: TGTGCCAGCAGTGACCGGGGGTTAGGGGAGCTGTTTTTT. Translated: CASSDRGLGELFF.